This passage covers 29 T cell receptor beta chains from one sample sequenced in a study of OX40 agonist ivuxolimab in advanced cancers. Preparation of the library involved the immunoSEQ multiplex PCR assay. TCRdb obtained this table from immuneACCESS and retained in-frame rearrangements with V and J assigned. These tables miss some clones; where compared with another copy, unresolved V genes account for less than half of the shortfall, and the remainder is unexplained. The sample table contains tens of thousands of clones; only one count was recorded for around 87% of them. Jointly, the top ten make up over 0.75% of the sample. Sequencing was performed on CD4+ or CD8+ T cells sorted from blood, taken in a trial of the OX40 agonist ivuxolimab. The receptors come from an adult with an advanced solid tumor such as melanoma, head and neck, liver or kidney cancer.

The chain joins TRBV7-6 to TRBJ1-1; D is unresolved. From germline, CDR1 is SGHVS and CDR2 FNYEAQ. The ends were cut back, 5 bases at V and 0 bases at J, with 13 bases in the middle. The length of the CDR3 is 15 residues. The CDR3 coding sequence is TGTGCCAGCAGCACTGCGGGGAGCCTGAACACTGAAGCTTTCTTT. This encodes CASSTAGSLNTEAFF.

The chain couples TRBV19 to TRBJ1-6; D is ambiguous. This CDR3 spans 15 amino acids. Per germline, CDR1 LNHDA and CDR2 SQIVND (reference sequence). Trimming removed 5 bases from V and 0 bases from J, with 8 bases in between. CDR3 DNA: TGTGCCAGTAGTTCTGGTTTCTCCTATAATTCACCCCTCCACTTT. It specifies CASSSGFSYNSPLHF.

The chain employs TRBV7-2 and TRBJ2-1, with 13 bases that match TRBD2. The CDR3 has 17 amino acids. Germline assignment: CDR1 SGHTA and CDR2 FQGNSA. The trim removed 6 bases at V and 2 bases at J, leaving 7 bases unmatched. CDR3 loop: CASSKRLAGGTYNEQFF. In nucleotides, the CDR3 is TGTGCCAGCAGTAAAAGACTAGCGGGAGGAACCTACAATGAGCAGTTCTTC.

The chain links TRBV5-1 to TRBJ2-7, with 7 positions matching TRBD1. V shed 4 bases, J shed 1 base, and the junction held 8 bases outside the gene matches. Germline CDR1 and CDR2: SGHRS and YFSETQ. This CDR3 spans 15 amino acids. The CDR3 here is CASSPTGSRSYEQYF. The CDR3 DNA follows: TGCGCCAGCAGCCCGACAGGGTCGAGGTCCTACGAGCAGTACTTC.

J is TRBJ2-7 and V is TRBV9; 10 nucleotides match TRBD1. There are 15 residues in the CDR3. Trimming removed 0 bases from V and 2 bases from J; junction bases left unmatched: 2. Germline values: CDR1 SGDLS, CDR2 YYNGEE. CDR3 DNA: TGTGCCAGCAGCGTAGGTGGACAGGGGGCCTACGAGCAGTACTTC. The encoded protein is CASSVGGQGAYEQYF.

This chain links TRBV5-1 with TRBJ2-1, with D perhaps TRBD1 (5 bases). Trimming removed 4 bases from V and 4 bases from J, with 9 bases in between. Per the germline V gene, CDR1 is SGHRS and CDR2 is YFSETQ. The CDR3 covers 13 residues. The CDR3 sequence is CASSQGVYNEQFF. The DNA for the CDR3 is TGCGCCAGCAGCCAGGGTGTTTACAATGAGCAGTTCTTC.

The chain combines TRBV2 with TRBJ2-5; D may be TRBD1 (6 bases). Germline values: CDR1 SNHLY, CDR2 FYNNEI. Trimming stripped 2 bases from V and 5 bases from J, with 15 bases between. This CDR3 is 15 amino acids long. In DNA, the CDR3 is TGTGCCAGCAGTGAAATAAGTTGGGACACTGAGACCCAGTACTTC. It encodes CASSEISWDTETQYF.

V and J are TRBV4-1 and TRBJ2-7; D is possibly TRBD1 (6 bases). Germline CDR1 reads MGHRA; CDR2 reads YSYEKL. Trimming removed 1 base from V and 7 bases from J, with 17 bases in between. The CDR3 has 15 residues. The CDR3 region has the DNA TGCGCCAGCAGCCAAGGGTCAGGGGAAGAAATTGAGCAGTACTTC. It codes for CASSQGSGEEIEQYF.

The J gene is TRBJ1-1, the V gene TRBV6-5, with D unresolved. CDR1 MNHEY and CDR2 SVGAGI come from the germline V gene. V dropped 2 bases and J dropped 4 bases, with 11 bases sitting between them. This CDR3 region has 14 residues. CDR3 bases: TGTGCCAGCAGTTACGCCAGACGAGCCACTGAAGCTTTCTTT. As protein: CASSYARRATEAFF.

The rearrangement uses TRBV6-5 and TRBJ2-7; 7 positions match TRBD1. Germline V CDR1 and CDR2: MNHEY, SVGAGI. CDR3 length: 15 amino acids. Trimming cost V 5 bases and J 4 bases; bases outside gene matches: 11. The CDR3 reads CASSQEGAPGYEQYF. CDR3 in DNA: TGTGCCAGCAGTCAAGAGGGGGCTCCTGGTTACGAGCAGTACTTC.

This clone is a singleton in its sample. The chain employs TRBV25-1 and TRBJ1-6; D perhaps matches TRBD1 (5 bases). Germline-derived CDR1 and CDR2 are MGHDK and SYGVNS. Trimming pared 10 bases from V and 7 bases from J, leaving 14 bases between. The CDR3 is 13 amino acids. CDR3 region: CATRDGGNSPLHF. The CDR3 region has the DNA TGTGCCACCAGGGACGGAGGGAATTCACCCCTCCACTTT.

This clone has only a few counts. The rearrangement joins TRBV30 to TRBJ1-2; 7 nucleotides line up with TRBD1. The CDR3 extends over 13 amino acids. Germline V CDR1 and CDR2: GTSNPN, SVGIG (reference sequence). J gave up 2 bases and V 1 base, and 1 base lay outside the gene matches. CDR3 nucleotides: TGTGCCTGGAGTGCACAGGGGAACTATGGCTACACCTTC. Its translation is CAWSAQGNYGYTF.

The rearrangement links TRBV30 to TRBJ1-2, with D possibly being TRBD1 (6 bases). Trimming removed 0 bases at V and 8 bases at J, with 7 bases between. This CDR3 spans 11 amino acids. Looked up from germline, CDR1 is GTSNPN and CDR2 is SVGIG (reference sequence). CDR3 bases: TGTGCCTGGAGTGTAGGGGGAGGCTACACCTTC. Translating gives CAWSVGGGYTF.

This chain connects TRBV5-1 to TRBJ1-4; D not certain. V was pared by 0 bases and J by 8 bases, with 11 bases between. Germline assignment: CDR1 SGHRS and CDR2 YFSETQ. This CDR3 has 14 residues. CDR3: CASSLGTSREKLFF. The DNA of the CDR3 is TGCGCCAGCAGCTTGGGGACGTCGCGGGAAAAACTGTTTTTT. The entire variable domain, with the rest obtained from reference TRBV5-1 and TRBJ1-4, is as follows: KAGVTQTPRYLIKTRGQQVTLSCSPISGHRSVSWYQQTPGQGLQFLFEYFSETQRNKGNFPGRFSGRQFSNSRSEMNVSTLELGDSALYLCASSLGTSREKLFFGSGTQLSVL.

This rearrangement joins TRBV2 to TRBJ2-7; D is unclear. The germline gives CDR1 SNHLY, CDR2 FYNNEI. This CDR3 is built from 12 residues. The V gene lost 2 bases and the J gene lost 2 bases, with 4 bases spanning the gap. CDR3 loop: CASSERTYEQYF. In nucleotides, the CDR3 is TGTGCCAGCAGTGAAAGAACCTACGAGCAGTACTTC.

V gene TRBV19 combines with J gene TRBJ2-5; D is ambiguous. Looked up from germline, CDR1 is LNHDA and CDR2 is SQIVND (reference sequence). The CDR3 contains 14 residues. The V end was cut by 4 bases, the J end by 1 base, with 10 bases between. DNA of the CDR3: TGTGCCAGTAGTAGGACGACATTCCAAGAGACCCAGTACTTC. Translating gives CASSRTTFQETQYF.

This CDR3 is CASSFFRTGEAFF. In DNA form, the CDR3 reads TGTGCCAGCAGTTTCTTTCGGACAGGTGAAGCTTTCTTT. The chain carries TRBV27 and TRBJ1-1; 7 nucleotides match TRBD1. The CDR3 runs 13 residues. Germline V lookup: CDR1 MNHEY, CDR2 SMNVEV (reference sequence). V shed 3 bases, J shed 7 bases, and the junction held 5 bases outside the gene matches.

This chain uses TRBV25-1 with TRBJ2-5; D may be TRBD1 (5 bases). The CDR3 loop spans 18 amino acids. V dropped 0 bases and J dropped 3 bases, with 20 bases sitting between them. Germline V gene sequence: CDR1 MGHDK, CDR2 SYGVNS. CDR3 nucleotide sequence: TGTGCCAGCAGTGAATACGGGTCGACAGCGAGAAGCAAAGAGACCCAGTACTTC. This encodes CASSEYGSTARSKETQYF. The full variable domain, its missing parts supplied by reference TRBV25-1 and TRBJ2-5, is EADIYQTPRYLVIGTGKKITLECSQTMGHDKMYWYQQDPGMELHLIHYSYGVNSTEKGDLSSESTVSRIRTEHFPLTLESARPSHTSQYLCASSEYGSTARSKETQYFGPGTRLLVL.

The V call is TRBV5-4, the J call TRBJ2-7; D uncertain. Germline CDR1 reads SGHNT; CDR2 reads YYREEE (reference sequence). The ends were cut back, 0 bases at V and 5 bases at J, with 15 bases in the middle. CDR3 length equals 15 residues. CDR3 nucleotides: TGTGCCAGCAGCTTGGACCGGCGCCCGCGCGACGAGCAGTACTTC. It translates to CASSLDRRPRDEQYF.

The V call is TRBV4-3, the J call TRBJ2-7, with 13 positions matching TRBD2. The CDR3 runs to 15 residues. V was clipped by 3 bases and J by 3 bases; unmatched bases: 2. Per germline, CDR1 LGHNA and CDR2 YSLEER. The CDR3 DNA reads TGCGCCAGCAGCCAGGGACTAGCGGGACTCTACGAGCAGTACTTC. Translation: CASSQGLAGLYEQYF.

The chain carries TRBV7-7 and TRBJ2-5; 9 positions match TRBD1. The CDR3 is 14 residues long. V lost 5 bases to trimming and J lost 4 bases; unmatched junction nucleotides: 5. Germline CDR1 is SSHAT and CDR2 is FNYEAQ (reference sequence). The CDR3 DNA reads TGTGCCAGCAGCCCGGTGACAGGGGGAGAGACCCAGTACTTC. Its protein is CASSPVTGGETQYF.

The V and J genes are TRBV5-4 and TRBJ1-2, with D unresolved. The CDR3 contains 14 residues. Germline CDR1 SGHNT, CDR2 YYREEE (reference sequence). V was pared by 0 bases and J by 5 bases, with 11 bases between. DNA for the CDR3: TGTGCCAGCAGCTTGGCCGGCCGAACTTATGGCTACACCTTC. Amino acid sequence: CASSLAGRTYGYTF. Full variable domain (rest looked up from reference TRBV5-4 and TRBJ1-2): ETGVTQSPTHLIKTRGQQVTLRCSSQSGHNTVSWYQQALGQGPQFIFQYYREEENGRGNFPPRFSGLQFPNYSSELNVNALELDDSALYLCASSLAGRTYGYTFGSGTRLTVV.

The gene calls are TRBV27 and TRBJ2-3; D uncertain. The V end lost 5 bases, the J end lost 6 bases, and 12 bases lay between the germline ends. CDR1 MNHEY and CDR2 SMNVEV come from the germline V gene (reference sequence). This CDR3 is built from 13 residues. CDR3 loop: CASSMGARDTQYF. The CDR3, as DNA: TGTGCCAGCAGTATGGGCGCCCGGGATACGCAGTATTTT.

This clone showed up just once. The chain has TRBV12-2 and TRBJ2-5. TRBV12-2 is a known pseudogene. The CDR3 consists of 17 residues. The CDR3 DNA is TGTGCAAGTCGCAATAATACGAGACAAAAAATGGGGGAGACCCAGTACTTC. It yields the protein CASRNNTRQKMGETQYF.

This clone was seen only a few times. This rearrangement joins TRBV9 to TRBJ2-1, with TRBD2 matching 13 bases. The length of the CDR3 is 15 residues. V lost 3 bases, J lost 12 bases, and 9 bases stayed unmatched. The germline V gene encodes CDR1 SGDLS and CDR2 YYNGEE. This CDR3 reads CASSEGLAGPPGQFF. Written as DNA, the CDR3 is TGTGCCAGCAGCGAGGGACTAGCGGGACCCCCGGGGCAGTTCTTC.

The chain recombines TRBV4-2 with TRBJ2-4; TRBD1 aligns across 7 bases. The V and J ends lost 1 base and 10 bases, in that order; junction bases with no gene match: 7. Germline CDR1 is LGHNA and CDR2 is YNFKEQ. The CDR3 totals 14 residues. DNA for the CDR3: TGTGCCAGCAGCCAAGGGCCAGACAGGGTTATTCAGTACTTC. It codes for CASSQGPDRVIQYF.

CDR3 protein: CASSLGGANYGYTF. The DNA for the CDR3 is TGTGCCAGCAGCTTAGGAGGAGCTAACTATGGCTACACCTTC. V and J are TRBV7-3 and TRBJ1-2; no definite D call. This CDR3 has 14 residues. V lost 2 bases and J 0 bases, leaving 7 bases between the germline ends. Per the germline V gene, CDR1 is SGHTA and CDR2 is FQGTGA.

V usage is TRBV27 and J usage is TRBJ2-4; a possible D gene is TRBD2 (5 bases). Trimming stripped 10 bases from V and 0 bases from J, with 10 bases between. This CDR3 comprises 13 residues. Germline V gene sequence: CDR1 MNHEY, CDR2 SMNVEV (reference sequence). The chain's CDR3 is CATREVAKNIQYF. The CDR3, as DNA: TGTGCCACACGGGAAGTAGCCAAAAACATTCAGTACTTC.

The CDR3 DNA reads as TGTGCCAGCAGTTACCTGGGCGGGGAGCTGTTTTTT. The encoded protein is CASSYLGGELFF. This chain uses TRBV6-6 with TRBJ2-2, with D uncertain. The germline V gene encodes CDR1 MNHNY and CDR2 SVGAGI (reference sequence). The CDR3 consists of 12 residues. Trimming took 2 bases from V and 7 from J, leaving 5 bases between them.